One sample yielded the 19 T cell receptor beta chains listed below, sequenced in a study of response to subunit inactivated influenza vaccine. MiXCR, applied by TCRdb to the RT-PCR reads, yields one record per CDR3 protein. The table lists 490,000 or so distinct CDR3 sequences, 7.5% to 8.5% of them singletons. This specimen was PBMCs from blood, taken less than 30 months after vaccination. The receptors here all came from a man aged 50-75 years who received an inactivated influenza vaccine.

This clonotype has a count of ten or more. Written as DNA, the CDR3 is TGTGCCAGCAGCCAAGACGGAAGAGGGGAGCAGTACTTC. Residues: CASSQDGRGEQYF. The V and J genes are TRBV4-2 and TRBJ2-7, with D perhaps matching TRBD2 (5 bases). Germline V gene lookup returns CDR1 LGHNA and CDR2 YNFKEQ. This CDR3 is built from 13 residues. Trimming removed 0 bases from V and 7 bases from J, with 10 bases in between.

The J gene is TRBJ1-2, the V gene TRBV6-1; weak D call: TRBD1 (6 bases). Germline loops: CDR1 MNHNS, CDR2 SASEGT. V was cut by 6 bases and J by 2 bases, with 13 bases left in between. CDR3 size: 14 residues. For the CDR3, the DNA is TGTGCCAGCAGGGGACGGGGGACAAACTATGGCTACACCTTC. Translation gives CASRGRGTNYGYTF.

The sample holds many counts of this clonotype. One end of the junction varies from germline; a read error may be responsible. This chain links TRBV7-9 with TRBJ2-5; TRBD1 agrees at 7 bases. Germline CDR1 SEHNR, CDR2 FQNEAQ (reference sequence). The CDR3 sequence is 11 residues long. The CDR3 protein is CASSPSGTEGF. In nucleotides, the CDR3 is TGTGCCAGCAGCCCCTCCGGGACAGAGGGCTTC.

The CDR3 DNA reads TGTGCCAGCAGTTCTGCCCCCAGGGGAAATACGCAGTATTTT. Translated, it gives CASSSAPRGNTQYF. V is TRBV28 and J is TRBJ2-3; possibly TRBD1 for D (6 bases). The CDR3 length is 14 residues. V lost 4 bases, J lost 7 bases, and 15 bases lay in between. Germline loops: CDR1 MDHEN, CDR2 SYDVKM.

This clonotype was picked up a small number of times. The CDR3 protein is CASSVGGNLDRSYEQYF. Here the CDR3 DNA reads TGTGCCAGCAGCGTAGGGGGAAACCTGGACAGGTCCTACGAGCAGTACTTC. The chain combines TRBV9 with TRBJ2-7; 7 positions agree with TRBD1. V lost 0 bases, J lost 1 base, and 10 bases stayed unmatched. The CDR3 is 17 residues long. Germline CDR1 is SGDLS and CDR2 is YYNGEE.

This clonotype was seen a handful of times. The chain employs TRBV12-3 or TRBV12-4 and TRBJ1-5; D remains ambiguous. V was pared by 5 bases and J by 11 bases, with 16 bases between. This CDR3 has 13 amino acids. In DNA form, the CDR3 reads TGTGCCAGCAGTCCCGTCCGGGGATCAGCCCAGCATTTT. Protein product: CASSPVRGSAQHF.

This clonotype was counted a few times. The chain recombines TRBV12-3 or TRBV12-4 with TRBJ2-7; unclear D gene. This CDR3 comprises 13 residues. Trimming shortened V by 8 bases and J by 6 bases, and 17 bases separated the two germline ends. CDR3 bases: TGTGCCAGCGGTACGACGCGGCCGGGCGAGCAGTACTTC. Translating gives CASGTTRPGEQYF.

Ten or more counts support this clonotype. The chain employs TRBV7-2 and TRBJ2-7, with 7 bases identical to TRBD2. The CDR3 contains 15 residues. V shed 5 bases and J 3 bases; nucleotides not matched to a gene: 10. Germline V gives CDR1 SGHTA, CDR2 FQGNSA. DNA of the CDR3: TGTGCCAGCAGCGCCCAGTACGGGAGGAACTACGAGCAGTACTTC. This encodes CASSAQYGRNYEQYF.

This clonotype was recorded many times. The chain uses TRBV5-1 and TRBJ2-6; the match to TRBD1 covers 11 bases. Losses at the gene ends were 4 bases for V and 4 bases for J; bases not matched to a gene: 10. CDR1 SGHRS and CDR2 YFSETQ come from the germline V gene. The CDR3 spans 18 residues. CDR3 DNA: TGCGCCAGCAGCGTCAGGACAGGGGGCGCGGAAGGGGCCAACGTCCTGACTTTC. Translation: CASSVRTGGAEGANVLTF.

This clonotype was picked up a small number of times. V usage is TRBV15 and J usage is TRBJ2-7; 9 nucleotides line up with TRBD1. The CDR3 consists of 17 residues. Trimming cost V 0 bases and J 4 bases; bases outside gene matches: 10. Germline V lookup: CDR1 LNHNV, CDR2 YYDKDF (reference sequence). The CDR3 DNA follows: TGTGCCACCAGCAGAGAGAAAAGCGGGACAGGGTTGTACGAGCAGTACTTC. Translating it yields CATSREKSGTGLYEQYF.

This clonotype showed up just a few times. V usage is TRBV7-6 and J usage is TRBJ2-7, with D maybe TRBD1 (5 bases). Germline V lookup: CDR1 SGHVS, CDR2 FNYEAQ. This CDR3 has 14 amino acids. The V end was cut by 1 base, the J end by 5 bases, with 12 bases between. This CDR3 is CASSLVQGQHEQYF. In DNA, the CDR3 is TGTGCCAGCAGCTTAGTTCAGGGTCAACACGAGCAGTACTTC. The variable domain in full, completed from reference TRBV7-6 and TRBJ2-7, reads GAGVSQSPRYKVTKRGQDVALRCDPISGHVSLYWYRQALGQGPEFLTYFNYEAQQDKSGLPNDRFSAERPEGSISTLTIQRTEQRDSAMYRCASSLVQGQHEQYFGPGTRLTVT.

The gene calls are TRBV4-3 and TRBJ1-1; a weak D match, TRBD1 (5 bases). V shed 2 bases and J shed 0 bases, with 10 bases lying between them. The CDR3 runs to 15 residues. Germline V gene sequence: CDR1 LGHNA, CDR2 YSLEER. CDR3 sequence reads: CASSQSGLMNTEAFF. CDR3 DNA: TGCGCCAGCAGCCAATCGGGACTAATGAACACTGAAGCTTTCTTT.

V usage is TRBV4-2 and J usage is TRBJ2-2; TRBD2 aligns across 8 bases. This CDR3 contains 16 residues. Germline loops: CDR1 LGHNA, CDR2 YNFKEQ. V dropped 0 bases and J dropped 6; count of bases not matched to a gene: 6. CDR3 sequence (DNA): TGTGCCAGCAGCCAAGAAGCCGGGGGGGCCCCCGGGGAGCTGTTTTTT. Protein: CASSQEAGGAPGELFF.

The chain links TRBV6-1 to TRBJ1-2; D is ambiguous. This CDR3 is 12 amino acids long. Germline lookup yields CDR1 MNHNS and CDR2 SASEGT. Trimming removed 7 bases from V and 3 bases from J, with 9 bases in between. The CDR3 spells CASNTEYYGYTF. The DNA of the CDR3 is TGTGCCAGCAATACAGAGTACTATGGCTACACCTTC.

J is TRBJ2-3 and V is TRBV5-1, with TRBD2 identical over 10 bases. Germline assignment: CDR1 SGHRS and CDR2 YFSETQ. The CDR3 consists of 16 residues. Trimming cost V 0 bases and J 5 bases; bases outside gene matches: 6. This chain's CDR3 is CASSLEAGGLKDTQYF. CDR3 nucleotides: TGCGCCAGCAGCTTGGAAGCGGGGGGGCTTAAAGATACGCAGTATTTT.

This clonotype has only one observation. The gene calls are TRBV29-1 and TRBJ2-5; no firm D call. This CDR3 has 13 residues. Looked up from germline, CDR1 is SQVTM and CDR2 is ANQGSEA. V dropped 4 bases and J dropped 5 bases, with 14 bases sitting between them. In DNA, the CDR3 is TGCAGCGTTGGTGACGGACCCGGTGAGACCCAGTACTTC. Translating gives CSVGDGPGETQYF.

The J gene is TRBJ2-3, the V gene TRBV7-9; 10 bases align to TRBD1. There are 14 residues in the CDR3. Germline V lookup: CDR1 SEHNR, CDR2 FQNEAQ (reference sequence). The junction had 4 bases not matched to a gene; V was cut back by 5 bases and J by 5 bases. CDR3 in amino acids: CASSRQGAGDTQYF. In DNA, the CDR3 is TGTGCCAGCAGCCGACAGGGGGCTGGAGATACGCAGTATTTT.

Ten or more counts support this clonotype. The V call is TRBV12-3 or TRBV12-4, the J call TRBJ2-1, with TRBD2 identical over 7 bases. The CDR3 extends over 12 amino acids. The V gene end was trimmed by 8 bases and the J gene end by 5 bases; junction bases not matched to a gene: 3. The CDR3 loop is CASGGGNNEQFF. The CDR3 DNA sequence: TGTGCCAGCGGCGGGGGAAACAATGAGCAGTTCTTC.

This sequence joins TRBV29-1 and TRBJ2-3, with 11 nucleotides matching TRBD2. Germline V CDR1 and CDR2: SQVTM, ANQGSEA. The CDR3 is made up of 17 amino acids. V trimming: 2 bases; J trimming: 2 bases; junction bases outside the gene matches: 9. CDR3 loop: CSVEPNRLAGTTDTQYF. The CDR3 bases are TGCAGCGTTGAACCCAACCGACTAGCGGGGACCACAGATACGCAGTATTTT.